Below, 26 T cell receptor beta chains from the same sample are listed, as sequenced in a study of T-cell reconstitution after alpha-beta-depleted transplantation in children. Study observations and caveats: One year post-transplant, T-cell counts and diversity were largely derived from T cells produced anew.

These receptors' antigens are unknown. Using unique molecular identifiers, the investigators prepared the TCRbeta library. TCRdb reprocessed the PCR reads via MiXCR and lists one record per CDR3 protein. This sample carries approximately 300,000 distinct CDR3 sequences, roughly 8.2% of them seen once, and the ten largest clones take approximately 9%. The material sequenced was peripheral blood, taken 360 days after TCRalphabeta/CD19-depleted stem cell transplant. These receptor sequences come from a female patient between 2 and 10 years old who had a stem cell transplant for Fanconi anemia, so the T cells may come from the graft donor.

This clonotype was seen many times. V gene TRBV4-3 combines with J gene TRBJ2-2; 8 nucleotides match TRBD1. J lost 5 bases, V lost 4 bases, and 9 bases had no gene match. The CDR3 is 16 amino acids. Germline V gene data show CDR1 as LGHNA and CDR2 as YSLEER. The CDR3 here is CASSRIGQGGTGELFF. The DNA of the CDR3 is TGCGCCAGCAGCCGTATAGGACAGGGAGGTACCGGGGAGCTGTTTTTT.

This clonotype was seen repeatedly, ten times or more. The rearrangement uses TRBV9 and TRBJ2-3; weak D call: TRBD2 (5 bases). V gave up 0 bases and J gave up 1 base, with 6 bases separating them. This CDR3 spans 14 amino acids. Germline-derived CDR1 and CDR2 are SGDLS and YYNGEE. The chain's CDR3 is CASSVVGGTDTQYF. In nucleotides, the CDR3 is TGTGCCAGCAGCGTAGTCGGGGGCACAGATACGCAGTATTTT.

This clonotype was recorded many times. The chain joins TRBV10-3 to TRBJ2-7; 7 bases fit TRBD1. The germline V gene encodes CDR1 ENHRY and CDR2 SYGVKD. The CDR3 extends over 14 amino acids. V trimming: 3 bases; J trimming: 3 bases; junction bases outside the gene matches: 5. For the CDR3, the DNA is TGTGCCATCAGTGATGGACAGGCGGGCTACGAGCAGTACTTC. Its translation: CAISDGQAGYEQYF.

This clonotype has a count of ten or more. CDR3 sequence: CASSMREPVYYNEQFF. The CDR3 DNA sequence: TGTGCCAGCTCAATGAGGGAGCCCGTTTACTACAATGAGCAGTTCTTC. J is TRBJ2-1 and V is TRBV18; maybe TRBD2 (5 bases). Germline-derived CDR1 and CDR2 are KGHSH and LQKENI. V was pared by 5 bases and J by 3 bases, with 17 bases between. The CDR3 totals 16 residues.

This clonotype is a singleton in its sample. The CDR3 sequence: CASSPSTATNTGELFF. The CDR3 nucleotides are TGTGCCAGCTCACCATCAACGGCTACGAACACCGGGGAGCTGTTTTTT. The rearrangement joins TRBV18 to TRBJ2-2; no reliable D call. The CDR3 is made up of 16 amino acids. Germline V gene data show CDR1 as KGHSH and CDR2 as LQKENI. Trimming took off 2 bases at V and 0 bases at J, with 10 bases between the two ends.

At least ten counts were recorded for this clonotype. The chain combines TRBV7-2 with TRBJ2-3, with 7 bases aligning to TRBD2. The V gene's germline CDR1 is SGHTA and CDR2 FQGNSA. The CDR3 runs to 14 residues. V shed 4 bases and J 2 bases; nucleotides not matched to a gene: 3. CDR3 nucleotide sequence: TGTGCCAGCAGCTGGCGGGGGATCACAGATACGCAGTATTTT. As protein: CASSWRGITDTQYF.

This clonotype was picked up many times. The genes are TRBV4-2 and TRBJ1-6; D remains ambiguous. The CDR3 has 14 residues. The V gene lost 0 bases and the J gene lost 6 bases, with 6 bases spanning the gap. Looked up from germline, CDR1 is LGHNA and CDR2 is YNFKEQ. The CDR3 DNA follows: TGTGCCAGCAGCCAAGAGAGGGCTAATTCACCCCTCCACTTT. Amino acids: CASSQERANSPLHF.

This clonotype has just a few counts. The genes are TRBV7-9 and TRBJ2-2, with a possible D match to TRBD1 (6 bases). Trimming took off 5 bases at V and 1 base at J, with 14 bases between the two ends. This CDR3 is 16 amino acids long. Germline CDR1 SEHNR, CDR2 FQNEAQ (reference sequence). DNA of the CDR3: TGTGCCAGCAGCCCGAACTACAGGGTGAACACCGGGGAGCTGTTTTTT. Its protein product is CASSPNYRVNTGELFF.

The chain joins TRBV20-1 to TRBJ1-5; D gene unclear. The germline gives CDR1 DFQATT, CDR2 SNEGSKA (reference sequence). This CDR3 comprises 14 residues. Trimming cost V 3 bases and J 4 bases, with 13 bases left between them. The CDR3 loop is CSARSLSSNQPQHF. The CDR3 DNA reads as TGCAGTGCTAGGTCTCTTTCGTCTAATCAGCCCCAGCATTTT.

This clonotype is a singleton in its sample. This rearrangement joins TRBV20-1 to TRBJ1-6; perhaps TRBD1 as D (5 bases). Germline V CDR1 and CDR2: DFQATT, SNEGSKA (reference sequence). Trimming removed 5 bases from V and 8 bases from J, with 7 bases in between. There are 11 residues in the CDR3. The CDR3 spells CSARGDSPLHF. In nucleotides, the CDR3 is TGCAGTGCTCGGGGGGATTCACCCCTCCACTTT.

This clonotype was counted between two and nine times. An end of the junction does not agree with germline; a read error may underlie this. V is TRBV20-1 and J is TRBJ2-4, with 9 bases aligning to TRBD2. The length of the CDR3 is 20 residues. Germline CDR1 reads DFQATT; CDR2 reads SNEGSKA (reference sequence). The CDR3 nucleotides read TGCTGTGCTAGAGATGATTTACTAGCGGGTTCGGGTTTAGCCAAAAACATTCAGTACTTC. Protein product: CCARDDLLAGSGLAKNIQYF.

Notes on this clonotype: This may come from a read error, since a much larger clone is one base off. V gene TRBV12-3 or TRBV12-4 combines with J gene TRBJ2-3; 14 nucleotides agree with TRBD2. The CDR3 consists of 16 residues. The J segment lost 10 bases and the V segment lost 2 bases, leaving 8 bases of the junction unmatched. In DNA form, the CDR3 reads TGTGCCAGCAGTTTAAGACTAGCGGGGGGGAGGGATTCGCAGTATTTT. Its translation: CASSLRLAGGRDSQYF.

The chain employs TRBV7-9 and TRBJ2-5, with D perhaps matching TRBD2 (6 bases). This CDR3 has 17 residues. CDR1 SEHNR and CDR2 FQNEAQ come from the germline V gene (reference sequence). V was clipped by 3 bases and J by 2 bases, with 19 bases between them. CDR3 coding DNA: TGTGCCAGCAGCTTCCCGGGACTCCTAAAGATACAAGAGACCCAGTACTTC. It codes for CASSFPGLLKIQETQYF.

This clonotype turned up a few times. The chain joins TRBV4-3 to TRBJ2-1; D gene uncertain. From germline, CDR1 is LGHNA and CDR2 YSLEER. Deletions cut 3 bases from V and 5 bases from J, with 23 bases between. The CDR3 extends over 18 amino acids. The DNA of the CDR3 is TGCGCCAGCAGCCAGGACGGTCCCTCGTGGCATCCGGACAATGAGCAGTTCTTC. This sequence encodes CASSQDGPSWHPDNEQFF.

In its sample, this clonotype was seen a few times. The genes are TRBV12-3 or TRBV12-4 and TRBJ2-3; D is ambiguous. This CDR3 has 13 amino acids. V was pared by 6 bases and J by 1 base, with 8 bases between. This CDR3 is CASRQGGTDTQYF. Here the CDR3 DNA reads TGTGCCAGCAGGCAAGGTGGCACAGATACGCAGTATTTT.

V and J are TRBV10-3 and TRBJ1-5; the D gene is possibly TRBD1 (5 bases). V was cut by 4 bases and J by 6 bases, with 22 bases left in between. This CDR3 region has 17 residues. Germline lookup yields CDR1 ENHRY and CDR2 SYGVKD. This CDR3 is CAISASGGGSWGQPQHF. CDR3 in DNA: TGTGCCATCAGTGCATCCGGCGGGGGGTCTTGGGGTCAGCCCCAGCATTTT.

This chain uses TRBV20-1 with TRBJ2-7; 10 nucleotides match TRBD1. This CDR3 is built from 13 residues. The trim removed 6 bases at V and 3 bases at J, leaving 5 bases unmatched. Per the germline V gene, CDR1 is DFQATT and CDR2 is SNEGSKA (reference sequence). The CDR3 nucleotides are TGCAGTGCCCGACGGGACAGGGGCTACGAGCAGTACTTC. Translated: CSARRDRGYEQYF.

This clonotype was seen a few times. The chain uses TRBV2 and TRBJ2-3, with TRBD1 matching 8 bases. V lost 10 bases, J lost 0 bases, and 12 bases stayed unmatched. CDR3 length: 16 amino acids. Per the germline V gene, CDR1 is SNHLY and CDR2 is FYNNEI. The CDR3 DNA sequence: TGTGCCACCCCGTTCCAGGGGGCTTACAGCACAGATACGCAGTATTTT. It codes for CATPFQGAYSTDTQYF.

This clonotype was found many times. The chain is built from TRBV5-1 and TRBJ2-5; no clear D gene. The germline CDR1 and CDR2 sequences are SGHRS and YFSETQ. The CDR3 contains 12 residues. V was shortened by 0 bases and J by 5 bases, with 5 bases between the two germline ends. This chain's CDR3 is CASSLESETQYF. CDR3 nucleotide sequence: TGCGCCAGCAGCTTGGAATCTGAGACCCAGTACTTC.

This clonotype was counted at least ten times. V usage is TRBV11-2 and J usage is TRBJ2-2; the D gene could be TRBD1 or TRBD2 (5 bases each). The V gene lost 1 base and the J gene lost 2 bases, with 17 bases spanning the gap. From germline, CDR1 is SGHAT and CDR2 FQNNGV. There are 18 residues in the CDR3. The CDR3 DNA follows: TGTGCCAGCAGCTTAGGTTACCGGGGCCTACGAAACACCGGGGAGCTGTTTTTT. As protein: CASSLGYRGLRNTGELFF.

This chain joins TRBV18 and TRBJ1-1; D gene unclear. With 0 bases removed from V and 1 base from J, the gap between germline ends came to 6 bases. Germline-derived CDR1 and CDR2 are KGHSH and LQKENI. CDR3 length: 14 amino acids. The CDR3 sequence: CASSPPDGNTEAFF. CDR3 DNA: TGTGCCAGCTCACCACCGGACGGGAACACTGAAGCTTTCTTT.

A note on this clonotype: This may be a read error, as it is one base from a much larger clone. V and J are TRBV5-1 and TRBJ2-6; D is perhaps TRBD2 (5 bases). V lost 5 bases and J 3 bases, leaving 15 bases between the germline ends. There are 16 residues in the CDR3. Germline V gene lookup returns CDR1 SGHRS and CDR2 YFSETQ. CDR3 nucleotides: TGCGCCAGCAGTTTAGGATTGGACTGTGGGGCCAACGTCCTGACTTTC. Translating gives CASSLGLDCGANVLTF.

Ten or more counts support this clonotype. The V call is TRBV5-1, the J call TRBJ1-2; D gene uncertain. The CDR3 has 12 amino acids. V lost 0 bases, J lost 3 bases, and 3 bases lay in between. Germline CDR1 and CDR2: SGHRS and YFSETQ. Here the CDR3 DNA reads TGCGCCAGCAGCTTGGGACACTATGGCTACACCTTC. It codes for CASSLGHYGYTF.

This clonotype was counted a few times. CDR3 nucleotide sequence: TGTGCCAGCTCACCACCTTCCCAGGCCTCCACTGAAGCTTTCTTT. It specifies CASSPPSQASTEAFF. The chain recombines TRBV18 with TRBJ1-1; D is undetermined. The germline V gene encodes CDR1 KGHSH and CDR2 LQKENI. V lost 0 bases and J 4 bases, leaving 12 bases between the germline ends. The CDR3 is 15 residues long.

This clonotype has a handful of counts. The rearrangement links TRBV15 to TRBJ2-1, with 7 bases lining up with TRBD2. The CDR3 contains 15 residues. Germline lookup yields CDR1 LNHNV and CDR2 YYDKDF (reference sequence). The trim removed 1 base at V and 7 bases at J, leaving 7 bases unmatched. Here the CDR3 DNA reads TGTGCCACCAGCAGAGGGGGGATTAGCGGGAATGAGCAGTTCTTC. Its translation is CATSRGGISGNEQFF.

This clonotype was counted at least ten times. CDR3 loop: CASSFGQGRNTGELFF. CDR3 coding DNA: TGTGCCAGCAGTTTTGGACAGGGGAGAAACACCGGGGAGCTGTTTTTT. This chain joins TRBV12-3 or TRBV12-4 and TRBJ2-2; 9 nucleotides agree with TRBD1. V lost 3 bases to trimming and J lost 2 bases; unmatched junction nucleotides: 4. CDR3 length equals 16 residues.